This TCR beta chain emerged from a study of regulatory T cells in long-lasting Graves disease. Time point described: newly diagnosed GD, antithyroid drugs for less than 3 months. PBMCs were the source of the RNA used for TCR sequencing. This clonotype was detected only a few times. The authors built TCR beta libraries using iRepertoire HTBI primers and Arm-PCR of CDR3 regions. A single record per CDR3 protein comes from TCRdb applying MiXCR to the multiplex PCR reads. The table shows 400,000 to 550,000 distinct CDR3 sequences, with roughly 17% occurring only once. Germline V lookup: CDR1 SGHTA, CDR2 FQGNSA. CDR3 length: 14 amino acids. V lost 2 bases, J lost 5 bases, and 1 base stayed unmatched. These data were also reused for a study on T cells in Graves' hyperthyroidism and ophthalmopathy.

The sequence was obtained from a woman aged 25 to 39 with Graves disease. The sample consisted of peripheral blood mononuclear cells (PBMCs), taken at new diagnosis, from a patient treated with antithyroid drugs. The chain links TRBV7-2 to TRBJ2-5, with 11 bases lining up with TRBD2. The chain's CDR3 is CASSLTSGGETQYF. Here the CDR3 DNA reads TGTGCCAGCAGCTTAACTAGCGGGGGCGAGACCCAGTACTTC.